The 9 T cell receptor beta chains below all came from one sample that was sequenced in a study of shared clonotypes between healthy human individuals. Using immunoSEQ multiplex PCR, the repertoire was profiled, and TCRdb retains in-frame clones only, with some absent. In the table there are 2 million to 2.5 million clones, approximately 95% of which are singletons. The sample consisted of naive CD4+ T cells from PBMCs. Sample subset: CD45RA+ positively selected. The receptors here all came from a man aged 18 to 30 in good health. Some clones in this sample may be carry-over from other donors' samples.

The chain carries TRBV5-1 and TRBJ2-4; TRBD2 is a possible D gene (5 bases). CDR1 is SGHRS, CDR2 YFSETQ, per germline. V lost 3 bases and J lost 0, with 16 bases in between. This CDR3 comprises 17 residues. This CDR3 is CASSSTGRGLAKNIQYF. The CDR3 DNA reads TGCGCCAGCAGCTCCACTGGACGGGGATTAGCCAAAAACATTCAGTACTTC.

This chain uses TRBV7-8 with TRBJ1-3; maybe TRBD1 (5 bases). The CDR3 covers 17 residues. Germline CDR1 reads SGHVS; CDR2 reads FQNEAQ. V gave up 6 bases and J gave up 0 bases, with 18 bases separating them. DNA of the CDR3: TGTGCCAGCAGTTTTAGGGGTCGGCCGAGCTCTGGAAACACCATATATTTT. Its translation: CASSFRGRPSSGNTIYF.

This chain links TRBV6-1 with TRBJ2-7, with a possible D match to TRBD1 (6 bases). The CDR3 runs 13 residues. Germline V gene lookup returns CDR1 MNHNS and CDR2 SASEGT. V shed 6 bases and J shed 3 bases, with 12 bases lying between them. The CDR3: CASRMTGLYEQYF. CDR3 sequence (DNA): TGTGCCAGCAGAATGACAGGTCTCTACGAGCAGTACTTC.

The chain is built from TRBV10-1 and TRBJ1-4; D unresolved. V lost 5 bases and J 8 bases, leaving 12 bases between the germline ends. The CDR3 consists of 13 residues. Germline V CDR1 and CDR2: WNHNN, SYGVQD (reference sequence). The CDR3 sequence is CASSRIIGEKLFF. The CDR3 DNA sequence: TGCGCCAGCAGTAGAATTATAGGGGAAAAACTGTTTTTT.

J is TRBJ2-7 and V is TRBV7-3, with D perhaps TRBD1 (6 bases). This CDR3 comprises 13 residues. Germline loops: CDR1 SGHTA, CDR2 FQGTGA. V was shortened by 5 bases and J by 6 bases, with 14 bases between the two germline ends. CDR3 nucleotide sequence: TGTGCCAGCAGCCTACGACAGGTGGGCGAGCAGTACTTC. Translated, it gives CASSLRQVGEQYF.

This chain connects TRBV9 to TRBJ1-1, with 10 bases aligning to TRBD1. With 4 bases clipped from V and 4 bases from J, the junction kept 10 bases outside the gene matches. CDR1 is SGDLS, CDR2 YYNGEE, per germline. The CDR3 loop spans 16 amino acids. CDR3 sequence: CASSFRPGQGFTEAFF. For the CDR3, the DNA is TGTGCCAGCAGCTTCCGACCGGGACAGGGGTTCACTGAAGCTTTCTTT. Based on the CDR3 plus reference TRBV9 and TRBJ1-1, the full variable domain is DSGVTQTPKHLITATGQRVTLRCSPRSGDLSVYWYQQSLDQGLQFLIQYYNGEERAKGNILERFSAQQFPDLHSELNLSSLELGDSALYFCASSFRPGQGFTEAFFGQGTRLTVV.

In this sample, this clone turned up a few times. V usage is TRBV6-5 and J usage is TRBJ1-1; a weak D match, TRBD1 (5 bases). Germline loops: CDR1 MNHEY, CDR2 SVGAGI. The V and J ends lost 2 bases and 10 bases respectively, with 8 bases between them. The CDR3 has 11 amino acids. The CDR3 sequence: CASSYGTTAFF. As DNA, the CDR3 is TGTGCCAGCAGTTACGGGACTACAGCTTTCTTT.

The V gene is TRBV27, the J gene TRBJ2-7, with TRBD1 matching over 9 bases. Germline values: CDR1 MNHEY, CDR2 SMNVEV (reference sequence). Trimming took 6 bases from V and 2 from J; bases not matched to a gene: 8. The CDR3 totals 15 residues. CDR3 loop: CASRRQGVGTYEQYF. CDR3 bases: TGTGCCAGCAGAAGACAGGGGGTAGGAACCTACGAGCAGTACTTC.

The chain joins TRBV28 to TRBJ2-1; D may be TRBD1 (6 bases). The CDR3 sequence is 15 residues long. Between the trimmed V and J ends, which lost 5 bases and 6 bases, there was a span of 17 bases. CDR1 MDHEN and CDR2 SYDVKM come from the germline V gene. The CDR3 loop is CASSPQPTGPNEQFF. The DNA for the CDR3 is TGTGCCAGCAGTCCTCAGCCCACAGGGCCCAATGAGCAGTTCTTC.